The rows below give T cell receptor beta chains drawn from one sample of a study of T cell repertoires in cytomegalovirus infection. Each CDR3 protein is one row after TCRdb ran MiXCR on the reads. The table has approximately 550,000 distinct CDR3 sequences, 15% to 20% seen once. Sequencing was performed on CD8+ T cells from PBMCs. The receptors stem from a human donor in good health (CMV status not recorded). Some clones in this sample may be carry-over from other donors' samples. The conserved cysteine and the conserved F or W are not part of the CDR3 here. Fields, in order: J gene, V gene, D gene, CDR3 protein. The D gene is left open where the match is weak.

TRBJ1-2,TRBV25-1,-,ATSPGVVMGNYGYT
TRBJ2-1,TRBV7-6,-,ASSLLSPGYSYNEQF
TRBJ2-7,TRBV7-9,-,ASSPSSSYEQY
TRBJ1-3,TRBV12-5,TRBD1,ASGPRDSGNTIY
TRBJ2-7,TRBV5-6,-,ASSLETYRTYEQY
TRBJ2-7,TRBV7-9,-,ASSPPGRDNEQY
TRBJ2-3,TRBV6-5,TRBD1,ASSSYPGTGGPKPRDTQY
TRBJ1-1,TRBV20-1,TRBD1,SARDRDSLNTEAF
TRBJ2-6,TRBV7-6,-,ASSSRTENSGANVLT
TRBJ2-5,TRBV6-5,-,ASSYSGPRETQY
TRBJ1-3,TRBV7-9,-,ASSQTAYSGNTIY
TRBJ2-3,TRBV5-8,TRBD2,ASSPARTSGFTDTQY
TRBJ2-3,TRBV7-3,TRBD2,ASSPLAGGLGDTQY
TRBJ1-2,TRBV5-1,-,ASSWGWGASGYT
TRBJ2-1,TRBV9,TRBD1,ASSLSTGNDEQF
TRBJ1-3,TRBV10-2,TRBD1,ASNSAGGPGNTIY
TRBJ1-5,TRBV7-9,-,ASSSDVPADQPQH
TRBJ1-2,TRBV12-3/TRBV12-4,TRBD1,ASSGLDRSFNYGYT
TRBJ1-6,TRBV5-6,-,ASSLEVQGHSPLH
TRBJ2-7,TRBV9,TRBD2,ASSVGASGGKYEQY
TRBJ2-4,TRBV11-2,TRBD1,ASGDRGNAKNIQY
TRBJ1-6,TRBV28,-,ASSTGTLQYNSPLH
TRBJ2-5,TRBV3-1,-,ASSQDLGLPRTQY
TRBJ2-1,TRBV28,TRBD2,ASRGGAMNEQF
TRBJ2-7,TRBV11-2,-,ASSFDGAHEQY
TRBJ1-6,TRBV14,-,ASSQDRLSHVLNLH
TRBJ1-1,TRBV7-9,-,ASSSPSPEAF
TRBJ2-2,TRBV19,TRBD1,ASSISQGDTGELF
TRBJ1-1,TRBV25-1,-,ATGGATEAF
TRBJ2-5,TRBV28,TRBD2,ASTLGLAGERQETQY
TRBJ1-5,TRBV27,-,ASSLSYGNQPQH
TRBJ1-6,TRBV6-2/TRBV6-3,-,ASSFVRDQGAPHLNNSPLH
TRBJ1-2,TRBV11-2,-,ASSLVARGVGYGYT
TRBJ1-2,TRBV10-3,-,AISEPDRFFYGYT
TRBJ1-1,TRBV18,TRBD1,ASSPTGTGNTEAF
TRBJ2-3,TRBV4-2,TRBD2,ASSPGLAGPFFTDTQY
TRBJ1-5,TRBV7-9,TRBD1,ASSYQGAGQPQH